One and the same sample provided the 17 T cell receptor beta chains below, sequenced in a study of T cells in Graves' hyperthyroidism and ophthalmopathy. It was RNA transcripts that yielded the amplified TCR beta CDR3 regions. The TCR CDR3 first-round RT-PCR relied on the HTBI primer set. TCRdb recomputed calls from the multiplex PCR reads with MiXCR, one row per CDR3 protein. Among 300,000 or so distinct CDR3 sequences listed, roughly 18% were seen once. The material sequenced was blood. The receptor source for this set is a woman aged 45 to 65 with Graves' hyperthyroidism.

This clonotype was seen many times. The chain carries TRBV27 and TRBJ2-1; TRBD1 or TRBD2 may be the D gene (5 bases each). Trimming removed 4 bases from V and 0 bases from J, with 19 bases in between. CDR1 and CDR2 (germline): MNHEY, SMNVEV (reference sequence). The CDR3 consists of 18 residues. CDR3: CASSSPGTTDTSYNEQFF. The CDR3 DNA reads as TGTGCCAGCAGTTCCCCCGGGACGACCGATACCTCCTACAATGAGCAGTTCTTC.

V gene TRBV5-6 combines with J gene TRBJ1-1, with D perhaps TRBD1 (6 bases). The length of the CDR3 is 14 residues. Trimming shortened V by 4 bases and J by 4 bases, and 14 bases separated the two germline ends. Per the germline V gene, CDR1 is SGHDT and CDR2 is YYEEEE. The chain's CDR3 is CASSLGHRGTEAFF. CDR3 coding DNA: TGTGCCAGCAGCCTGGGACATAGGGGCACTGAAGCTTTCTTT.

This clonotype occurred many times. This sequence joins TRBV6-5 and TRBJ1-2, with unresolved D. Germline lookup yields CDR1 MNHEY and CDR2 SVGAGI. V lost 7 bases, J lost 6 bases, and 15 bases lay in between. The CDR3 length is 13 residues. CDR3 loop: CASKVGLANGYTF. The CDR3 DNA reads as TGTGCCAGCAAAGTGGGCCTGGCTAATGGCTACACCTTC.

This clonotype was seen many times. V and J are TRBV20-1 and TRBJ2-3; either TRBD1 or TRBD2 may supply D (5 bases each). V was trimmed by 0 bases and J by 11 bases, leaving 15 bases between them. The CDR3 consists of 13 residues. Germline V lookup: CDR1 DFQATT, CDR2 SNEGSKA (reference sequence). The DNA of the CDR3 is TGCAGTGCTAGAGATGGGGGAGTAAAGGAGCAGTATTTT. Protein: CSARDGGVKEQYF.

At least ten counts were recorded for this clonotype. The chain uses TRBV7-8 and TRBJ1-1; 7 bases are a match to TRBD1. Germline values: CDR1 SGHVS, CDR2 FQNEAQ. With 6 bases clipped from V and 1 base from J, the junction kept 14 bases outside the gene matches. The CDR3 runs to 17 residues. The CDR3 nucleotides are TGTGCCAGCAGGCGTGGGACAGCTGAAAAGAAGAACACTGAAGCTTTCTTT. Translating gives CASRRGTAEKKNTEAFF.

This clonotype was counted a few times. The CDR3 ends on some other residue instead of the conserved phenylalanine or tryptophan, so this is likely a read error. Here the CDR3 reads CASSSRQGANYGYTL. The CDR3 bases are TGTGCCAGCAGTTCCCGACAGGGGGCCAACTATGGCTACACCCTC. The rearrangement joins TRBV12-3 or TRBV12-4 to TRBJ1-2, with 10 bases identical to TRBD1. With V trimmed by 4 bases and J by 2 bases, 4 bases remained unmatched. This CDR3 contains 15 residues.

This clonotype was detected a few times. This chain links TRBV30 with TRBJ2-1; TRBD2 is a possible D gene (5 bases). Trimming left V 3 bases short and J 13 bases short, with 16 bases between. CDR3 length: 12 residues. CDR1 is GTSNPN and CDR2 is SVGIG in the germline V gene (reference sequence). CDR3 region: CAWSAGLTSQFF. In DNA form, the CDR3 reads TGTGCCTGGAGCGCGGGCCTTACGTCACAGTTCTTC.

A note on this clonotype: Compared with germline, one end of the junction differs, possibly owing to a read error. The chain is built from TRBV7-9 and TRBJ2-3; D unclear. CDR1 and CDR2 from the germline V gene are SEHNR and FQNEAQ (reference sequence). CDR3 length equals 14 residues. The CDR3: CASNLSTGEDTQYF. CDR3 sequence (DNA): TGTGCCAGCAACTTATCTACGGGTGAGGATACGCAGTATTTT.

This chain connects TRBV11-2 to TRBJ2-7; no clear D. The CDR3 is 14 amino acids. Germline values: CDR1 SGHAT, CDR2 FQNNGV. V was pared by 5 bases and J by 1 base, with 12 bases between. The CDR3 nucleotides are TGTGCCAGCAGCCCCCAACATACTTCCTACGAGCAGTACTTC. Protein sequence: CASSPQHTSYEQYF. Complete variable domain (other parts from reference TRBV11-2 and TRBJ2-7): EAGVAQSPRYKIIEKRQSVAFWCNPISGHATLYWYQQILGQGPKLLIQFQNNGVVDDSQLPKDRFSAERLKGVDSTLKIQPAKLEDSAVYLCASSPQHTSYEQYFGPGTRLTVT.

Many counts were recorded for this clonotype. The J gene is TRBJ2-3, the V gene TRBV3-1; D gene uncertain. Between the trimmed V and J ends, which lost 3 bases and 5 bases, there was a span of 6 bases. Germline V CDR1 and CDR2: LGHDT, YNNKEL (reference sequence). There are 12 residues in the CDR3. The CDR3 bases are TGTGCCAGCAGCCAGACGGGAGATACGCAGTATTTT. The encoded protein is CASSQTGDTQYF.

This clonotype was counted many times. The chain combines TRBV2 with TRBJ2-3; 7 bases agree with TRBD2. The ends lost 5 bases at V and 1 base at J; junction bases unmatched: 3. The length of the CDR3 is 14 residues. Germline V gene data show CDR1 as SNHLY and CDR2 as FYNNEI. The CDR3 loop reads CASSWSGGTDTQYF. CDR3 in DNA: TGTGCCAGCAGTTGGAGCGGGGGCACAGATACGCAGTATTTT.

This clonotype was observed a few times. The V and J genes are TRBV7-9 and TRBJ1-5, with D unclear. Germline values: CDR1 SEHNR, CDR2 FQNEAQ (reference sequence). This CDR3 comprises 13 residues. V was trimmed by 1 base and J by 5 bases, leaving 6 bases between them. The CDR3 DNA reads as TGTGCCAGCAGCTTAGATGCTTATCAGCCCCAGCATTTT. Its protein product is CASSLDAYQPQHF.

The chain couples TRBV3-1 to TRBJ1-6; 7 positions match TRBD1. The germline gives CDR1 LGHDT, CDR2 YNNKEL (reference sequence). V dropped 4 bases and J dropped 11; count of bases not matched to a gene: 5. CDR3 length equals 13 residues. As DNA, the CDR3 is TGTGCCAGCAGCCCAGGGGGGGGGACACCCCTCCACTTT. Its protein is CASSPGGGTPLHF.

This clonotype was observed many times. V gene TRBV18 combines with J gene TRBJ2-3; 8 nucleotides align to TRBD2. Germline CDR1 KGHSH, CDR2 LQKENI. There are 18 residues in the CDR3. V gave up 6 bases and J gave up 3 bases; unmatched junction bases: 17. The CDR3 region is CASSLSTTGLGGTDTQYF. DNA of the CDR3: TGTGCCAGCTCCCTCTCAACGACGGGACTAGGGGGAACAGATACGCAGTATTTT.

This clonotype was seen many times. The chain recombines TRBV18 with TRBJ1-2, with D possibly being TRBD1 (5 bases). This CDR3 contains 13 residues. Germline lookup yields CDR1 KGHSH and CDR2 LQKENI. With 3 bases removed from V and 3 bases from J, the gap between germline ends came to 8 bases. CDR3 residues: CASSPSRDYGYTF. For the CDR3, the DNA is TGTGCCAGCTCACCGAGCAGGGACTATGGCTACACCTTC.

There are a few counts of this clonotype. V and J are TRBV12-3 or TRBV12-4 and TRBJ2-2; the D is unclear. The CDR3 is 13 residues long. V lost 5 bases and J lost 2, with 6 bases in between. CDR3 in DNA: TGTGCCAGCAGTATCTATAACACCGGGGAGCTGTTTTTT. It specifies CASSIYNTGELFF.

A few counts support this clonotype. The J gene is TRBJ2-2, the V gene TRBV9, with 13 bases aligning to TRBD2. The CDR3 is 16 amino acids. V lost 1 base, J lost 6 bases, and 3 bases stayed unmatched. CDR1 is SGDLS, CDR2 YYNGEE, per germline. The CDR3 sequence is CASSVRGTSGAGELFF. The CDR3 DNA reads as TGTGCCAGCAGCGTAAGAGGGACTAGCGGGGCCGGGGAGCTGTTTTTT.